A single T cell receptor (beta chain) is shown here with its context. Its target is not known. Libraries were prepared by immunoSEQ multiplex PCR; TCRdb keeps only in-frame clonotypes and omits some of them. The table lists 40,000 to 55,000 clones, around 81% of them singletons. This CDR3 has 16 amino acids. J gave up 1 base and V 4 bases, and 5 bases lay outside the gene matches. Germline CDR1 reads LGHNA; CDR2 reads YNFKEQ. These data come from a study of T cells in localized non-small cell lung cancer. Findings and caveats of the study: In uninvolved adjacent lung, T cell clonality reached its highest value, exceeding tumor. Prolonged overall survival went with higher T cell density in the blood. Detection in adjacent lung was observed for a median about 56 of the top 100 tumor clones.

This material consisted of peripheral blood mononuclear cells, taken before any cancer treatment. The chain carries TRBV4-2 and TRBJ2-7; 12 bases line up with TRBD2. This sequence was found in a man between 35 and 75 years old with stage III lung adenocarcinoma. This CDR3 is CASSPEGLAGSYEQYF. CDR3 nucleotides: TGTGCCAGCAGCCCGGAGGGACTAGCGGGTTCCTACGAGCAGTACTTC.